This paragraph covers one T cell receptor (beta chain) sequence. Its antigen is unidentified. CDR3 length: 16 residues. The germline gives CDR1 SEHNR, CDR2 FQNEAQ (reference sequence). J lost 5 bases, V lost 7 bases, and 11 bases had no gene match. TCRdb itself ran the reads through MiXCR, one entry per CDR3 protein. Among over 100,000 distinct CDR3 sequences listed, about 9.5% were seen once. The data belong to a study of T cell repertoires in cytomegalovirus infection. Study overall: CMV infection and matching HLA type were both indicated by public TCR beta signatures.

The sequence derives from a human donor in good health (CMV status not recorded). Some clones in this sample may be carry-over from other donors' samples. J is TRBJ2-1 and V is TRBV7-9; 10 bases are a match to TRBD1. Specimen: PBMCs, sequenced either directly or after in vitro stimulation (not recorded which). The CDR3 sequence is CASTTGLGQGNNEQFF. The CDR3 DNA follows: TGTGCCAGCACTACCGGTTTGGGACAGGGGAACAATGAGCAGTTCTTC.